Here is one TCR beta chain with its context. The sample belongs to a study of control samples from healthy donors and cancer patients. Sequenced by immunoSEQ multiplex PCR; TCRdb stores in-frame clones only, minus some. The repertoire holds tens of thousands of clones, with more than 70% as singletons. Germline V lookup: CDR1 SEHNR, CDR2 FQNEAQ (reference sequence). This CDR3 region has 14 residues. V shed 6 bases and J 0 bases; nucleotides not matched to a gene: 4. The chain couples TRBV7-9 to TRBJ2-7; TRBD1 matches at 8 bases. Source material: PBMCs. The TCR sequence derives from a man aged 35 to 55 with colorectal cancer. DNA of the CDR3: TGTGCCAGCAGTCAGGGGGCGACCTCCTACGAGCAGTACTTC. It codes for CASSQGATSYEQYF.